A selection of T cell receptor beta chains follows, all from one sample in a study of monozygotic twins with inflammatory bowel disease. TCRdb re-called the 5' RACE reads and catalogs CDR3 proteins one per entry, DNA excluded. The sample is made up of approximately 400,000 distinct CDR3 sequences, and the top ten hold about 2.6% of it. Source material: blood. The receptors were gathered from a human donor with ulcerative colitis or Crohn's disease, or a healthy co-twin of an affected twin (not recorded which). Both conserved end residues are part of each CDR3.

V: TRBV6-1; J: TRBJ1-1; CDR3: CASSQDRGYPEAFF
V: TRBV20-1; J: TRBJ2-1; CDR3: CSASGGNEQFF
V: TRBV27; J: TRBJ2-1; CDR3: CASSPRERTYNEQFF
V: TRBV20-1; J: TRBJ2-1; CDR3: CSATTGAYSSYNEQFF
V: TRBV20-1; J: TRBJ2-1; CDR3: CSAISTSGGNGFSYNEQFF
V: TRBV5-1; J: TRBJ2-7; CDR3: CASSRGGEQYF
V: TRBV7-2; J: TRBJ2-6; CDR3: CASSLARGFNVLTF
V: TRBV6-2/TRBV6-3; J: TRBJ2-7; CDR3: CASSDLGGLANNYEQYF
V: TRBV7-9; J: TRBJ2-7; CDR3: CASSLAVAGGYEQYF
V: TRBV7-2; J: TRBJ1-4; CDR3: CASSVQAEKLFF
V: TRBV20-1; J: TRBJ2-5; CDR3: CSASPPPPTGGETQYF
V: TRBV4-2; J: TRBJ2-2; CDR3: CASSQVEVSTGELFF
V: TRBV18; J: TRBJ2-1; CDR3: CASSPLAGANNEQFF
V: TRBV20-1; J: TRBJ2-4; CDR3: CSARGLEAKNIQYF
V: TRBV28; J: TRBJ2-7; CDR3: CASTLRDNSYEQYF
V: TRBV10-3; J: TRBJ2-1; CDR3: CAISEGVYGNEQFF
V: TRBV5-1; J: TRBJ2-2; CDR3: CASSFAPLAGGYTGELFF
V: TRBV7-6; J: TRBJ2-1; CDR3: CASSSRDSRDEQFF
V: TRBV13; J: TRBJ2-3; CDR3: CASSFRRPTDTQYF
V: TRBV5-6; J: TRBJ2-5; CDR3: CASSFGLAGGRRETQYF
V: TRBV2; J: TRBJ2-7; CDR3: CASSPLAGDYEQYF
V: TRBV29-1; J: TRBJ1-1; CDR3: CTIKAAGTGTEAFF
V: TRBV3-1; J: TRBJ1-4; CDR3: CASAGDNEKLFF
V: TRBV6-1; J: TRBJ2-7; CDR3: CASTHSDTGSYEQYF
V: TRBV15; J: TRBJ2-7; CDR3: CATSRDLDRGRSYEQYF
V: TRBV4-1; J: TRBJ2-1; CDR3: CASSQGLNNEEQFF
V: TRBV20-1; J: TRBJ2-7; CDR3: CSATTTTYEQYF
V: TRBV7-2; J: TRBJ2-3; CDR3: CASSLEASGTSDTQYF
V: TRBV25-1; J: TRBJ1-1; CDR3: CASSQLANTEAFF
V: TRBV5-1; J: TRBJ2-5; CDR3: CASSRKTGGEETQYF
V: TRBV6-1; J: TRBJ1-4; CDR3: CASSPQLPGATNEKLFF
V: TRBV29-1; J: TRBJ2-3; CDR3: CSVMTGTFSTDTQYF
V: TRBV5-1; J: TRBJ2-1; CDR3: CASSLERADEQFF
V: TRBV20-1; J: TRBJ1-1; CDR3: CSASNRESMNTEAFF
V: TRBV29-1; J: TRBJ2-1; CDR3: CSARGAYNEQFF
V: TRBV12-3/TRBV12-4; J: TRBJ2-7; CDR3: CASSLDTYYEQYF
V: TRBV20-1; J: TRBJ1-4; CDR3: CSARPGWTNEKLFF
V: TRBV11-2; J: TRBJ1-4; CDR3: CASSLGGRDWEKLFF
V: TRBV12-3/TRBV12-4; J: TRBJ2-5; CDR3: CASSLKAPQGHQYF
V: TRBV27; J: TRBJ2-1; CDR3: CASSIPAAGYNEQFF
V: TRBV7-8; J: TRBJ2-7; CDR3: CASSLVQKDYEQYF
V: TRBV6-2/TRBV6-3; J: TRBJ1-5; CDR3: CASRGQGFYQPQHF
V: TRBV19; J: TRBJ1-5; CDR3: CASSARTGSNQPQHF
V: TRBV29-1; J: TRBJ2-1; CDR3: CSLNGGSYNEQFF
V: TRBV15; J: TRBJ2-5; CDR3: CATSRGIDPANF
V: TRBV12-3/TRBV12-4; J: TRBJ2-1; CDR3: CASSLPTGFLDNEQFF
V: TRBV20-1; J: TRBJ2-7; CDR3: CSARGRGAGGEQYF
V: TRBV9; J: TRBJ2-2; CDR3: CASSGTSGGYTGELFF
V: TRBV7-9; J: TRBJ2-7; CDR3: CASSPRQAGVYEQYF
V: TRBV10-3; J: TRBJ2-7; CDR3: CAISDGGAEQYF
V: TRBV5-3; J: TRBJ2-1; CDR3: CARSLVRNEQFF
V: TRBV6-1; J: TRBJ2-7; CDR3: CASSEEPATLYEQYF